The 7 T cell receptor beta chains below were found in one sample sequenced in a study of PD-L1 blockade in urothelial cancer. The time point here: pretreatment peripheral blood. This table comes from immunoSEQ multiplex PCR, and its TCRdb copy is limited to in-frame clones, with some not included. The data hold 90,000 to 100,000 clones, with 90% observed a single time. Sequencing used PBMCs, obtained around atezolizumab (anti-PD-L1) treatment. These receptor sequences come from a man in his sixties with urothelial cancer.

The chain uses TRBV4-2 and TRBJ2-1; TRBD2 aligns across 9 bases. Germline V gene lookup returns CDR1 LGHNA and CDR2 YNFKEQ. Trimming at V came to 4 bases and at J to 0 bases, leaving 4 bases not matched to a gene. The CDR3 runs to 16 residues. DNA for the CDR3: TGTGCCAGCAGCCGCTTGACTAGCGGCTCCTACAATGAGCAGTTCTTC. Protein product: CASSRLTSGSYNEQFF.

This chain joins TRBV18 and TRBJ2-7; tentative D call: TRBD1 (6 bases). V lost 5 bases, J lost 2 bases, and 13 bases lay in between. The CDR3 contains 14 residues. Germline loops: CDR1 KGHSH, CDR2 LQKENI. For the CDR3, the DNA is TGTGCCAGCTCATCGACAGGCTCTGCCTACGAGCAGTACTTC. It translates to CASSSTGSAYEQYF.

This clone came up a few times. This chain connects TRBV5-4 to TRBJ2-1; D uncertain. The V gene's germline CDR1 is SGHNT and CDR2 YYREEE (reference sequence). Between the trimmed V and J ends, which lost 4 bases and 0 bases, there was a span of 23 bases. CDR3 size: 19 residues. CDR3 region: CASSMSESEHRSSYNEQFF. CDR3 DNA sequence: TGTGCCAGCAGCATGAGCGAGAGCGAACACCGTAGCTCCTACAATGAGCAGTTCTTC. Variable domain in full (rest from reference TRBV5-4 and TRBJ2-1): ETGVTQSPTHLIKTRGQQVTLRCSSQSGHNTVSWYQQALGQGPQFIFQYYREEENGRGNFPPRFSGLQFPNYSSELNVNALELDDSALYLCASSMSESEHRSSYNEQFFGPGTRLTVL.

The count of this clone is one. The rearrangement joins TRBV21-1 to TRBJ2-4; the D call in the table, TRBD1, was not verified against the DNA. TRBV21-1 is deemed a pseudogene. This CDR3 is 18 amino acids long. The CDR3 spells CASSKKVKGQGDKNIQYF. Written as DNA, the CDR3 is TGTGCCAGCAGCAAAAAGGTCAAGGGACAGGGGGACAAAAACATTCAGTACTTC.

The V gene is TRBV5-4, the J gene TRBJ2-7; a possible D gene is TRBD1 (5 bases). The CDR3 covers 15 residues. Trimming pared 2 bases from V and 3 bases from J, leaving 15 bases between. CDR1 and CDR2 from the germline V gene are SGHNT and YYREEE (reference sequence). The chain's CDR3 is CASSLMSGYDYEQYF. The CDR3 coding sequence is TGTGCCAGCAGCTTAATGTCAGGGTACGACTACGAGCAGTACTTC.

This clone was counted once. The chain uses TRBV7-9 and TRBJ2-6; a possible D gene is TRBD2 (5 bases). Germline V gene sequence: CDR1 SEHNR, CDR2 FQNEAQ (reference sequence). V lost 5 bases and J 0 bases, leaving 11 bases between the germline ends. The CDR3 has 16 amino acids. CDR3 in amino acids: CASSALAYSGANVLTF. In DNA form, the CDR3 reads TGTGCCAGCAGCGCATTAGCGTACTCTGGGGCCAACGTCCTGACTTTC.

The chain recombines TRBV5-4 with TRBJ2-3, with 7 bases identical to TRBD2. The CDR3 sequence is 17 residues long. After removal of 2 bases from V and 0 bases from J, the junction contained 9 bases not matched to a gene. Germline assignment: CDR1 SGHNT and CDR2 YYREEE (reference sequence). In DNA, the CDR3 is TGTGCCAGCAGCTTTATGGGGGGGGTGGCTAGCACAGATACGCAGTATTTT. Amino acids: CASSFMGGVASTDTQYF. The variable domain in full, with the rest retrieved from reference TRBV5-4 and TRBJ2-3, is ETGVTQSPTHLIKTRGQQVTLRCSSQSGHNTVSWYQQALGQGPQFIFQYYREEENGRGNFPPRFSGLQFPNYSSELNVNALELDDSALYLCASSFMGGVASTDTQYFGPGTRLTVL.